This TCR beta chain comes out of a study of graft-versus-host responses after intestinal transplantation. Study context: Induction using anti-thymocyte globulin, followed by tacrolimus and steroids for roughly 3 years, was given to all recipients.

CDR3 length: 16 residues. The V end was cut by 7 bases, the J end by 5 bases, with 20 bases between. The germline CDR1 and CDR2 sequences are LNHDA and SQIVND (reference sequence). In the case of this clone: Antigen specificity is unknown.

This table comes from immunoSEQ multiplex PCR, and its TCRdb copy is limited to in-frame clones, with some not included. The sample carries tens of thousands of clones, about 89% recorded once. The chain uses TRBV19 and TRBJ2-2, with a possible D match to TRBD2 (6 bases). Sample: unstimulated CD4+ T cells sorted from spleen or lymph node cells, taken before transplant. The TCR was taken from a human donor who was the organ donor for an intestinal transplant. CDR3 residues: CASKFGGGGWTGELFF. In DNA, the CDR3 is TGTGCCAGTAAATTCGGCGGTGGAGGGTGGACCGGGGAGCTGTTTTTT.